Each of the 5 T cell receptor beta chains below was sequenced from the same sample in a study of blood T cell repertoires in COVID-19. The data were produced by immunoSEQ multiplex PCR, yet TCRdb's version contains in-frame clones alone and is incomplete. The sample consists of about 390,000 clones, 80% to 90% of them appearing once. The sample consisted of peripheral blood. The receptors shown here come from an older woman with COVID-19, enrolled during active disease.

The rearrangement uses TRBV6-5 and TRBJ1-5; 7 bases match TRBD1. The CDR3 spans 14 residues. Germline V gene sequence: CDR1 MNHEY, CDR2 SVGAGI. Unmatched junction bases numbered 7, after V lost 4 bases and J lost 7 bases. In DNA form, the CDR3 reads TGTGCCAGCAGTTCGTGGACAGGAGAACAGCCCCAGCATTTT. As protein: CASSSWTGEQPQHF.

The CDR3 loop reads CASSLTKPQETQYF. CDR3 bases: TGCGCCAGCAGCCTTACAAAACCCCAAGAGACCCAGTACTTC. J is TRBJ2-5 and V is TRBV5-1, with unresolved D. V was pared by 4 bases and J by 1 base, with 11 bases between. The CDR3 contains 14 residues. The germline V gene has CDR1 SGHRS and CDR2 YFSETQ.

The chain carries TRBV7-9 and TRBJ2-1; 14 bases agree with TRBD2. V was clipped by 5 bases and J by 8 bases; unmatched bases: 2. Germline CDR1 is SEHNR and CDR2 is FQNEAQ (reference sequence). CDR3 length: 14 residues. CDR3 residues: CASSRLAGGYEQFF. The CDR3 DNA sequence: TGTGCCAGCAGCAGACTAGCGGGGGGGTATGAGCAGTTCTTC.

The chain uses TRBV18 and TRBJ2-5; maybe TRBD2 (6 bases). Germline V gives CDR1 KGHSH, CDR2 LQKENI. The V and J ends lost 4 bases and 4 bases respectively, with 13 bases between them. The CDR3 is 14 residues long. CDR3 in DNA: TGTGCCAGCTCACTATCTAGGGGAGGAGAGACCCAGTACTTC. Protein sequence: CASSLSRGGETQYF. The full variable domain, its missing parts supplied by reference TRBV18 and TRBJ2-5, is NAGVMQNPRHLVRRRGQEARLRCSPMKGHSHVYWYRQLPEEGLKFMVYLQKENIIDESGMPKERFSAEFPKEGPSILRIQQVVRGDSAAYFCASSLSRGGETQYFGPGTRLLVL.

This chain connects TRBV30 to TRBJ1-6; 7 bases agree with TRBD1. CDR3 length: 16 amino acids. Losses at the gene ends were 4 bases for V and 2 bases for J; bases not matched to a gene: 8. Germline CDR1 GTSNPN, CDR2 SVGIG (reference sequence). The CDR3 nucleotides read TGTGCCTGGACTCCGGACAGGACCCCCTATAATTCACCCCTCCACTTT. Amino acids: CAWTPDRTPYNSPLHF.